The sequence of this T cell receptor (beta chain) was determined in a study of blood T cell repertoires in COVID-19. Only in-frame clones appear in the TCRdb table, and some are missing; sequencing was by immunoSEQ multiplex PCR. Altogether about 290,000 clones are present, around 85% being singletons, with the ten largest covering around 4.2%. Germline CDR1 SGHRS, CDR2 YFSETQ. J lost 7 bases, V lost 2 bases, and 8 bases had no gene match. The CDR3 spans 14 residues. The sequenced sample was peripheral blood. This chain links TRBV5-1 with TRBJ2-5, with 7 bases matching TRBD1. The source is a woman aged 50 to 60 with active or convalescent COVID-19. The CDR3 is CASSLQGKSGTQYF. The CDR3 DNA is TGCGCCAGCAGCTTACAGGGGAAGTCAGGGACCCAGTACTTC.